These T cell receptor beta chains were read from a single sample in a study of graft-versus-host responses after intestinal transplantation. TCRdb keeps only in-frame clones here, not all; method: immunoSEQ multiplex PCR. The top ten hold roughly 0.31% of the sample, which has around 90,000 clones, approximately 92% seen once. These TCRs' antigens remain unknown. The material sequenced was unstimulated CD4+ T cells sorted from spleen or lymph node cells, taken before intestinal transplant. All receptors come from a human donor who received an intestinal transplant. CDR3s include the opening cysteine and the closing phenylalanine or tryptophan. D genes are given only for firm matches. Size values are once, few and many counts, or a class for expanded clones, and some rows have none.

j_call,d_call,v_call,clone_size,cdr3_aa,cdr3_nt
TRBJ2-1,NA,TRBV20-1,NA,CSARVYHEQFF,TGCAGTGCTAGAGTCTATCATGAGCAGTTCTTC
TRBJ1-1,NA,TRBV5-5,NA,CASSLTGQKTEAFF,TGTGCCAGCAGCTTAACAGGGCAAAAGACTGAAGCTTTCTTT
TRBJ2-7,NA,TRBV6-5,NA,CASSYVRGAPYEQYF,TGTGCCAGCAGTTACGTGAGGGGCGCCCCTTACGAGCAGTACTTC
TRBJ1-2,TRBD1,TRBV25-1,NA,CASSLEQGAQNYGYTF,TGTGCCAGCAGTCTTGAACAGGGGGCGCAGAACTATGGCTACACCTTC
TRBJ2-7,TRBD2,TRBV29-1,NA,CSVWTSGRGDEQYF,TGCAGCGTCTGGACTAGCGGGAGAGGGGACGAGCAGTACTTC
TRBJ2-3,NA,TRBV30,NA,CAWSVGRDTQYF,TGTGCCTGGAGTGTTGGAAGAGATACGCAGTATTTT
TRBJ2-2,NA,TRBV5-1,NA,CASSRSITEETRTGELFF,TGCGCCAGCAGCCGATCGATTACCGAAGAAACTAGGACCGGGGAGCTGTTTTTT
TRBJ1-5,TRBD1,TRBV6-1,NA,CASSDGTVNQPQHF,TGTGCCAGCAGTGACGGGACAGTCAATCAGCCCCAGCATTTT
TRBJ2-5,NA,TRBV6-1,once,CASIWRETQYF,TGTGCCAGCATATGGCGGGAGACCCAGTACTTC
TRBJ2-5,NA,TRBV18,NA,CASSLGHTQETQYF,TGTGCCAGCTCCCTGGGACATACCCAAGAGACCCAGTACTTC
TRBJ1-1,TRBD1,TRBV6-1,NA,CASRRTRQGKTEAFF,TGTGCCAGCAGACGAACCCGACAGGGTAAAACTGAAGCTTTCTTT
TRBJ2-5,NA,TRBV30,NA,CAWSVWNLQETQYF,TGTGCCTGGAGTGTATGGAACCTCCAAGAGACCCAGTACTTC
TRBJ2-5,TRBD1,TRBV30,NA,CAWSGGTEETQYF,TGTGCCTGGAGTGGAGGGACAGAAGAGACCCAGTACTTC
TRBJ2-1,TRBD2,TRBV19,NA,CASSSRLAGTDNEQFF,TGTGCCAGTAGTAGTCGACTAGCGGGGACCGACAATGAGCAGTTCTTC
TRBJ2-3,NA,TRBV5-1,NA,CASSLKRSASTDTQYF,TGCGCCAGCAGCTTAAAGCGGAGTGCTAGCACAGATACGCAGTATTTT
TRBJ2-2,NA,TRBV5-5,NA,CATDRGSGELFF,TGTGCCACCGATAGGGGATCCGGGGAGCTGTTTTTT
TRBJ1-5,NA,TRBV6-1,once,CASAGGLNQPQHF,TGTGCCAGCGCGGGGGGCTTAAATCAGCCCCAGCATTTT
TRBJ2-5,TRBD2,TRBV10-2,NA,CASSAGTSGVAWVTQYF,TGCGCCAGCAGCGCCGGGACTAGCGGGGTCGCTTGGGTGACCCAGTACTTC
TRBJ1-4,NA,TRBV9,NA,CASSSDGGTNEKLFF,TGTGCCAGCAGCTCAGACGGGGGAACTAATGAAAAACTGTTTTTT
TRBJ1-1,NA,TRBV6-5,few,CASSAQQRPVTEAFF,TGTGCCAGCAGCGCCCAACAGCGACCGGTTACTGAAGCTTTCTTT
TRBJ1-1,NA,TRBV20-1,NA,CSASQRGRAFF,TGCAGTGCTAGTCAACGAGGGAGAGCTTTCTTT
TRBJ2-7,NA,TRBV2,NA,CASSATRTVGTTYEQYF,TGTGCCAGCAGCGCTACCCGGACAGTGGGCACGACCTACGAGCAGTACTTC
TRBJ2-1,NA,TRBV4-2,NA,CASSLGGRDLSYNEQFF,TGTGCCAGCTCTCTTGGGGGGCGGGACCTCTCCTACAATGAGCAGTTCTTC
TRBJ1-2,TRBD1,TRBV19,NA,CASSGPGQGEGYTF,TGTGCCAGTAGTGGTCCGGGACAGGGTGAAGGCTACACCTTC